This note documents a single T cell receptor (beta chain) sequence. No antigen is known for it. Random hexamers served to reverse transcribe roughly 0.45 to 1 ug RNA. Multiplex immunoSEQ PCR targeted 54 Vbeta and 13 Jbeta TCR beta segments. A single record per CDR3 protein comes from TCRdb applying MiXCR to the immunoSEQ multiplex PCR reads. The repertoire holds 150,000 to 200,000 distinct CDR3 sequences, with roughly 91% as singletons. With V trimmed by 3 bases and J by 1 base, 2 bases remained unmatched. The germline V gene has CDR1 SEHNR and CDR2 FQNEAQ (reference sequence). The CDR3 runs to 15 residues. The sample comes from a study of CD8 T cells in Susac syndrome. The overall study: At blood draw, Susac syndrome patients were therapy-naive, on corticosteroids, or on intravenous immunoglobulin alone.

Regarding the study as a whole: Clonal expansion was not seen in any Susac syndrome CD4+ T cell repertoire.

The CD8+ and CD4+ T cells were negatively isolated, with the TEMRA cells enriched by FACS. The V call is TRBV7-9, the J call TRBJ1-1; 10 bases match TRBD1. This sequence was found in a human donor with Susac syndrome. The sample consisted of CD4+ T cells from PBMCs. This CDR3 reads CASSFDRGRNTEAFF. CDR3 sequence (DNA): TGTGCCAGCAGCTTCGACAGGGGGCGGAACACTGAAGCTTTCTTT.